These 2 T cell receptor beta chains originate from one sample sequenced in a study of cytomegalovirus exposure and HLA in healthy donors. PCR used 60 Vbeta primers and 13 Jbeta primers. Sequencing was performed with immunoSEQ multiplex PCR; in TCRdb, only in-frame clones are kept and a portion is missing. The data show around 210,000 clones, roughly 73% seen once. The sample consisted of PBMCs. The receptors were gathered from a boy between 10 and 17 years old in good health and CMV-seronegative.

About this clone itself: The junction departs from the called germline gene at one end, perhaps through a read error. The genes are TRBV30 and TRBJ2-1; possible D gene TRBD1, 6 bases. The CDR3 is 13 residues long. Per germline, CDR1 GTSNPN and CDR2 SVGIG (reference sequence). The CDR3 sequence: CAWSVRGDNGQFF. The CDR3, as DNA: TGTGCCTGGAGTGTACGAGGGGACAATGGGCAGTTCTTC.

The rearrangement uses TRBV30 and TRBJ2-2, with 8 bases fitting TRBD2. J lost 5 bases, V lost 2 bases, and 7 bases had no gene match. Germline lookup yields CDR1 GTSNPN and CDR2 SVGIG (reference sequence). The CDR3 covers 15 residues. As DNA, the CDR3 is TGTGCCTGGAGTTGGGTCGGGAGGGGAACCGGGGAGCTGTTTTTT. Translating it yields CAWSWVGRGTGELFF.